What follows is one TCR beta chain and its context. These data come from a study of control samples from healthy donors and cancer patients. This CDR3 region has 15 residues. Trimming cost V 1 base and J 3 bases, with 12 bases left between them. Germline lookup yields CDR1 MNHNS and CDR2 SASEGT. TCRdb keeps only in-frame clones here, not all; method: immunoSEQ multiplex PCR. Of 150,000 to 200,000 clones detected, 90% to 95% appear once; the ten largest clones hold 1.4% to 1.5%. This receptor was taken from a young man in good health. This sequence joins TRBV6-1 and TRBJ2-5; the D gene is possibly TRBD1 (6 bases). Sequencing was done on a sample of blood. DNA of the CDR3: TGTGCCAGCAGTGAAGGGCTAAGGGGGAAAGAGACCCAGTACTTC. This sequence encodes CASSEGLRGKETQYF.